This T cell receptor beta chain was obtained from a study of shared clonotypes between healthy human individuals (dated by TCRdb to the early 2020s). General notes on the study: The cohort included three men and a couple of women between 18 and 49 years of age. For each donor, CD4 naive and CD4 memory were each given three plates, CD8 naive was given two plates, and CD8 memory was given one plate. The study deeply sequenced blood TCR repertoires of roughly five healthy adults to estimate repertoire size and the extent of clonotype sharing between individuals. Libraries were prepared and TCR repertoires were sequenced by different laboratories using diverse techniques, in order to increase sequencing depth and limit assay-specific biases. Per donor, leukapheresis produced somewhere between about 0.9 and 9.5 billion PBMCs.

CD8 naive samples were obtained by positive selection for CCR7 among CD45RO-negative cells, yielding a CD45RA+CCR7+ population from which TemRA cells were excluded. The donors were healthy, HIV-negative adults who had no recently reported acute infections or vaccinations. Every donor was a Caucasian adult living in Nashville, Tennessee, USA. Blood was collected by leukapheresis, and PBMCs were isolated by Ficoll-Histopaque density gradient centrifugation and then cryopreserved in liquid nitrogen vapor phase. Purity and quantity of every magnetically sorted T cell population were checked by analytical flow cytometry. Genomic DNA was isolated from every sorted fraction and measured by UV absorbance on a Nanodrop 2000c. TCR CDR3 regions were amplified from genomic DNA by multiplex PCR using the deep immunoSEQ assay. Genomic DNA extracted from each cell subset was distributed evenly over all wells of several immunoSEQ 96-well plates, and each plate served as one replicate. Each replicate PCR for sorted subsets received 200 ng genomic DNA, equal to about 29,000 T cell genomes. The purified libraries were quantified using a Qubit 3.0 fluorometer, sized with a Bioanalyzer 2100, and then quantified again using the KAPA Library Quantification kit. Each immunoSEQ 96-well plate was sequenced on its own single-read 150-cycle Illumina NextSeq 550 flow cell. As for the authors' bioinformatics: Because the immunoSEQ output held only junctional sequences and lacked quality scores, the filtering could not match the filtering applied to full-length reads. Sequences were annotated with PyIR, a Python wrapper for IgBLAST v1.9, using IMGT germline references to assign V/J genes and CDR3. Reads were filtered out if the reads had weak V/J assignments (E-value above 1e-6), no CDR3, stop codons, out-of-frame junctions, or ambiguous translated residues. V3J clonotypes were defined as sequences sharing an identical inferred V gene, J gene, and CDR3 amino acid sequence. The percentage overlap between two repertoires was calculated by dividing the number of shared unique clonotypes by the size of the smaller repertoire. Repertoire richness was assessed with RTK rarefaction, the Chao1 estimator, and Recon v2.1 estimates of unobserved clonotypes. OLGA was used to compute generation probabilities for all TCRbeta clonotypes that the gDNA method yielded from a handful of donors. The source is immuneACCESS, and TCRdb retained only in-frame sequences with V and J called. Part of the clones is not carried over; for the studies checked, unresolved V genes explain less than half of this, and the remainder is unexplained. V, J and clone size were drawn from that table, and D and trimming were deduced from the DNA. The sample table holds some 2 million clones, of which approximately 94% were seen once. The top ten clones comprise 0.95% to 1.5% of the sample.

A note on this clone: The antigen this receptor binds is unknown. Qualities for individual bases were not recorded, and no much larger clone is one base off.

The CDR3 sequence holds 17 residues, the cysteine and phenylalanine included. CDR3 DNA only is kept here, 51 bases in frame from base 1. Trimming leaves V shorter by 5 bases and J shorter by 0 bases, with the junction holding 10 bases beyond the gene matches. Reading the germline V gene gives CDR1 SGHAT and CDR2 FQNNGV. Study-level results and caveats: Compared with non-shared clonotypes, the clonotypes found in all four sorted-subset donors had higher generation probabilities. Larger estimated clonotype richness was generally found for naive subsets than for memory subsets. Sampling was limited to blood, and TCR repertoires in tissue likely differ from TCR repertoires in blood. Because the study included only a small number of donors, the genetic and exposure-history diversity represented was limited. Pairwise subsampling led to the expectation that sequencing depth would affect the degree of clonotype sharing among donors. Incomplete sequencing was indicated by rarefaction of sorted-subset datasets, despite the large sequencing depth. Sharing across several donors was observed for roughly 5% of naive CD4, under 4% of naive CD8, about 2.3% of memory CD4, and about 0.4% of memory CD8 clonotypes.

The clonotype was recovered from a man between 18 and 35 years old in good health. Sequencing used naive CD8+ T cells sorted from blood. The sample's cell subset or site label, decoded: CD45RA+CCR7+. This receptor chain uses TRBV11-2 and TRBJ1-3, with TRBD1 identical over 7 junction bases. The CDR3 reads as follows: CASSPLTGQYSGNTIYF. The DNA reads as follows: TGTGCCAGCAGCCCGCTAACGGGACAGTACTCTGGAAACACCATATATTTT.